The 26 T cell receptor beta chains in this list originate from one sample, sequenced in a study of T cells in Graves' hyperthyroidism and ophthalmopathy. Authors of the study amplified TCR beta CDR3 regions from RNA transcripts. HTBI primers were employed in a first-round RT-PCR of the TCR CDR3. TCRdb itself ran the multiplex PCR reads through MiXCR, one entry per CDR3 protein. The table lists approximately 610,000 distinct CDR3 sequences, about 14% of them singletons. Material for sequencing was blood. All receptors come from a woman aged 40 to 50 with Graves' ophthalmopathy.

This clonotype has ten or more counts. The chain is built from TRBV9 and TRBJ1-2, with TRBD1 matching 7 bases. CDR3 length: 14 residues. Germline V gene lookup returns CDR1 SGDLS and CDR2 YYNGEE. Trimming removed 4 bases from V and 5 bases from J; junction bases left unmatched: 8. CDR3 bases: TGTGCCAGCAGCACGCGGGACAGTTTTTATGGCTACACCTTC. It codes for CASSTRDSFYGYTF.

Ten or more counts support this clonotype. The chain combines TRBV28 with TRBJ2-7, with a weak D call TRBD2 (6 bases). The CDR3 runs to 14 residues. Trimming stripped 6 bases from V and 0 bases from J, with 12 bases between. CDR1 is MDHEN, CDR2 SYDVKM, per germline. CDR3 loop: CASSLATSSYEQYF. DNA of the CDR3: TGTGCCAGCAGCTTAGCGACTAGCTCCTACGAGCAGTACTTC.

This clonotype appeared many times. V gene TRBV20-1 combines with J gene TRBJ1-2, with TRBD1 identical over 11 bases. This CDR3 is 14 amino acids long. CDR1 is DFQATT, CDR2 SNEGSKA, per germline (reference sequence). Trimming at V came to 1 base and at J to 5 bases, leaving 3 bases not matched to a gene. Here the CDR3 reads CSARGTGGDYGYTF. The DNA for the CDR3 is TGCAGTGCTAGAGGGACAGGGGGCGATTATGGCTACACCTTC.

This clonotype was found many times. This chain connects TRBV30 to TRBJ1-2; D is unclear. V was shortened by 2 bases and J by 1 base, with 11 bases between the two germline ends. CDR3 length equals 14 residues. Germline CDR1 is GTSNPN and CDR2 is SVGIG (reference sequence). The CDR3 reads CAWSILGVNYGYTF. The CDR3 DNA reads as TGTGCCTGGAGTATTCTGGGAGTTAACTATGGCTACACCTTC.

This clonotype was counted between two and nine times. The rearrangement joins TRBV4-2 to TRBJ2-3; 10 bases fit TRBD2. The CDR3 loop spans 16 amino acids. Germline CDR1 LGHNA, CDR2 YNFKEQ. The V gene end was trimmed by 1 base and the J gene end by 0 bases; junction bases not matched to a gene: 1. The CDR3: CASSQGAGGSTDTQYF. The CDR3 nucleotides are TGTGCCAGCAGCCAAGGAGCGGGAGGGAGCACAGATACGCAGTATTTT.

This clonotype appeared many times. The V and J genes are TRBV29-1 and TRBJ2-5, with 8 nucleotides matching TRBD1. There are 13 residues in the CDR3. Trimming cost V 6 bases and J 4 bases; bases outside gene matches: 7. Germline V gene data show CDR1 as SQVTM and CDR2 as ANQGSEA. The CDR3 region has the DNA TGCAGCGTGCGAAAGACAGGGGCAGAGACCCAGTACTTC. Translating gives CSVRKTGAETQYF.

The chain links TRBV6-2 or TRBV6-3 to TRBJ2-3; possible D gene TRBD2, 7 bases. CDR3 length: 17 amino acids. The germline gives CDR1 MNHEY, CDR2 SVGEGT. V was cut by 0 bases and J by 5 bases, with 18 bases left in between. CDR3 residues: CASSYSIRGGGRDTQYF. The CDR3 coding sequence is TGTGCCAGCAGTTACTCGATACGTGGGGGCGGGAGAGATACGCAGTATTTT.

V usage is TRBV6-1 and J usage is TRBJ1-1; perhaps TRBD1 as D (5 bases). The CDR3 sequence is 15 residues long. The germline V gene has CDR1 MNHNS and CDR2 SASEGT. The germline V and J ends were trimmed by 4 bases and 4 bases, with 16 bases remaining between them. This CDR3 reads CASSATGGLSTEAFF. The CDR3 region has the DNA TGTGCCAGCAGTGCCACCGGGGGACTGAGCACTGAAGCTTTCTTT.

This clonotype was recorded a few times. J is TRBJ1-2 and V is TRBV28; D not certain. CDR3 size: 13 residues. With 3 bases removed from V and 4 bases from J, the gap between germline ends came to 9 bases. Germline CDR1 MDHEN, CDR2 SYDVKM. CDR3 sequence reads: CASSFPHTYGYTF. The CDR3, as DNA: TGTGCCAGCAGTTTCCCCCACACCTATGGCTACACCTTC.

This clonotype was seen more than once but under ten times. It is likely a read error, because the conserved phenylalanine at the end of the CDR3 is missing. The CDR3 is CAIATGLAGGTSEQYL. CDR3 sequence (DNA): TGTGCCATCGCGACCGGACTAGCGGGAGGTACTAGCGAGCAGTACCTC. The J gene is TRBJ2-7, the V gene TRBV10-3; 14 nucleotides line up with TRBD2. V trimming: 8 bases; J trimming: 6 bases; junction bases outside the gene matches: 12. CDR1 and CDR2 from the germline V gene are ENHRY and SYGVKD. The CDR3 spans 16 residues.

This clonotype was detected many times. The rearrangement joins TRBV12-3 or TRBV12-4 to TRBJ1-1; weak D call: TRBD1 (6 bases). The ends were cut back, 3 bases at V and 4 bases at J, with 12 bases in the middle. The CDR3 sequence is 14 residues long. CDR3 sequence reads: CASSFRQVATEAFF. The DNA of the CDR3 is TGTGCCAGCAGTTTCAGACAGGTAGCCACTGAAGCTTTCTTT.

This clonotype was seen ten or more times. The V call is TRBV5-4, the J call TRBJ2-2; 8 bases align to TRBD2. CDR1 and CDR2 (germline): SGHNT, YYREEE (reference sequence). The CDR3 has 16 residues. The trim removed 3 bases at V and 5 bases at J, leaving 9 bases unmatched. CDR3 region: CASSSDPGLGTGELFF. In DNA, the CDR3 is TGTGCCAGCAGCTCCGACCCGGGACTAGGAACCGGGGAGCTGTTTTTT.

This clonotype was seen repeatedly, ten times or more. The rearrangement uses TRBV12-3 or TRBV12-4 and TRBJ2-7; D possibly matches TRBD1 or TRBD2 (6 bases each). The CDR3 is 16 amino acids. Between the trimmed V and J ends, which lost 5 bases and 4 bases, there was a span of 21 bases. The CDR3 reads CASSGPMGGALYEQYF. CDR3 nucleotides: TGTGCCAGCAGTGGGCCGATGGGGGGCGCGTTATACGAGCAGTACTTC.

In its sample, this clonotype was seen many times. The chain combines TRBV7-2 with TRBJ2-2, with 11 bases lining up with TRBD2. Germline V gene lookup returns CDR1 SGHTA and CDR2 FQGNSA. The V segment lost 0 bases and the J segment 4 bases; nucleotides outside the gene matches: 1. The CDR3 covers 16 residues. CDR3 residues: CASSLATSGTTGELFF. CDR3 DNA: TGTGCCAGCAGCTTAGCGACTAGCGGGACCACCGGGGAGCTGTTTTTT.

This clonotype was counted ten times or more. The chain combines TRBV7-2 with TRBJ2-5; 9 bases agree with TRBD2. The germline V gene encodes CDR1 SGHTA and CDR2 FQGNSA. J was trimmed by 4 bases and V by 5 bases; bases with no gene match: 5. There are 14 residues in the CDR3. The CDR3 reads CASSMAGGIETQYF. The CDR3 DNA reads TGTGCCAGCAGCATGGCGGGGGGGATAGAGACCCAGTACTTC.

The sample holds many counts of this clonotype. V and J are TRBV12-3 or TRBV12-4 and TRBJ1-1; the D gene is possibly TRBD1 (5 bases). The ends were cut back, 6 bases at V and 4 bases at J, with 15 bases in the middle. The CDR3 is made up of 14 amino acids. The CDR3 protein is CASRPRGFRTEAFF. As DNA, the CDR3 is TGTGCCAGCAGGCCCCGGGGGTTCCGCACTGAAGCTTTCTTT.

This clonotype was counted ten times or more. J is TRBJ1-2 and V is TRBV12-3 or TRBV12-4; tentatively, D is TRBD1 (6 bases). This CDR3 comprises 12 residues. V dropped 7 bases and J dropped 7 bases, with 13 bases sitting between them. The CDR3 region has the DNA TGTGCCAGCAACCTCGGGGGCTTTGGCTACACCTTC. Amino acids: CASNLGGFGYTF.

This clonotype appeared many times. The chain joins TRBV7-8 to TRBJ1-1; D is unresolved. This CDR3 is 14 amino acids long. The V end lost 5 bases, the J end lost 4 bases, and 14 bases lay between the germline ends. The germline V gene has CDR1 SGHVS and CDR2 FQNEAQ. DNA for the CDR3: TGTGCCAGCAGCCGACTGCTCGGGAGCACTGAAGCTTTCTTT. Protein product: CASSRLLGSTEAFF.

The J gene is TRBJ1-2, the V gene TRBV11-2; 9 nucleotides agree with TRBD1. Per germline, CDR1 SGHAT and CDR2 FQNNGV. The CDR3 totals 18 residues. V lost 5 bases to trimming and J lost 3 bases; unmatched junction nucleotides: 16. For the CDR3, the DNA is TGTGCCAGCAGCAACCCCGGAAACAGGGGGCGTAGGGACTATGGCTACACCTTC. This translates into CASSNPGNRGRRDYGYTF.

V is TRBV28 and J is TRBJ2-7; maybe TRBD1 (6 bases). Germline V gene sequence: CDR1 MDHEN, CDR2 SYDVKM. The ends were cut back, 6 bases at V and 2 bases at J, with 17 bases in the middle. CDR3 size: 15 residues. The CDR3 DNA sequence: TGTGCCAGCAGGGGACGGACAGTCCCCACCTACGAGCAGTACTTC. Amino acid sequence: CASRGRTVPTYEQYF.

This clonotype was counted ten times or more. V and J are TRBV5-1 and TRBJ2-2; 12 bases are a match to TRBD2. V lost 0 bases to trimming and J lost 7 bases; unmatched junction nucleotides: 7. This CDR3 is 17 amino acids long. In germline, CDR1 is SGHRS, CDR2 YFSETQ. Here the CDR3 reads CASSLGLAGELDGELFF. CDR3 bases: TGCGCCAGCAGCTTGGGACTAGCGGGAGAATTGGACGGGGAGCTGTTTTTT.

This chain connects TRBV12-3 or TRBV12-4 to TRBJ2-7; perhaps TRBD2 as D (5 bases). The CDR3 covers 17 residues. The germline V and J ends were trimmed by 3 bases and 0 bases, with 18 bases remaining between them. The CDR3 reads CASSFRTDPGSSYEQYF. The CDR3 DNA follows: TGTGCCAGCAGTTTTCGGACCGACCCGGGGAGCTCCTACGAGCAGTACTTC.

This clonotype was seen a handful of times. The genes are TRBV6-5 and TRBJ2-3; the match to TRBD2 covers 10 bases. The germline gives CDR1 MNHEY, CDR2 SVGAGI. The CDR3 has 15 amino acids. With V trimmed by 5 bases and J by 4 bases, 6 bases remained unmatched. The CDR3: CASSLLAGWADTQYF. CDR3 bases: TGTGCCAGCAGTCTACTAGCGGGATGGGCAGATACGCAGTATTTT.

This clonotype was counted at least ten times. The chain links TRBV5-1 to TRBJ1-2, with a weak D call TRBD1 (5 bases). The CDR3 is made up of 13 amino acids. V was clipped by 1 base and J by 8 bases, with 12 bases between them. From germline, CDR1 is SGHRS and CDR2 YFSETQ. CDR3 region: CASSLPQAPGYTF. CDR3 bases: TGCGCCAGCAGCTTGCCACAGGCCCCCGGCTACACCTTC.

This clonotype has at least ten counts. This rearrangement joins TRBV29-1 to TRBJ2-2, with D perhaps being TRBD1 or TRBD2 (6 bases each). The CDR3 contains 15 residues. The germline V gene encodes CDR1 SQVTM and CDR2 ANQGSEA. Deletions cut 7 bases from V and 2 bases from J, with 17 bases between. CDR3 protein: CSAGGSGTNTGELFF. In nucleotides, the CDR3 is TGCAGCGCCGGGGGCAGCGGCACTAACACCGGGGAGCTGTTTTTT.

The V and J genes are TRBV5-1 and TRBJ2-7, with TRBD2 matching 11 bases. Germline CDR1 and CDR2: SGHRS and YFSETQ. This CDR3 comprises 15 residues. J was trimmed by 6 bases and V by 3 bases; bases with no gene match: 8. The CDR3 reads CASSYQTSGIAEQYF. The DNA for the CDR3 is TGCGCCAGCAGCTACCAGACTAGCGGGATCGCCGAGCAGTACTTC.